What follows are 2 T cell receptor beta chains derived from one specimen sequenced in a study of spatial heterogeneity in lung cancer. TCRdb passed the 5' RACE reads through MiXCR, listing each CDR3 protein once. The sample has just under 95,000 distinct CDR3 sequences, more than 10% seen once. The time point here: sample taken at primary tumor resection. Unsorted samples of tumor, nontumor lung or frozen PBMC had their whole RNA sequenced. The source material was PBMCs, sampled at surgery. Source of these receptors: a male donor with early-stage non-small cell lung cancer.

This clonotype was observed a handful of times. This chain connects TRBV27 to TRBJ2-7; no reliable D call. CDR3 length: 13 amino acids. V was cut by 0 bases and J by 2 bases, with 5 bases left in between. Germline V gene data show CDR1 as MNHEY and CDR2 as SMNVEV (reference sequence). The CDR3 DNA sequence: TGTGCCAGCAGTTTATCTGTCCCCTACGAGCAGTACTTC. Translation: CASSLSVPYEQYF.

This clonotype appeared once. The chain joins TRBV28 to TRBJ1-1; tentative D call: TRBD1 (5 bases). The CDR3 contains 15 residues. Trimming pared 6 bases from V and 4 bases from J, leaving 18 bases between. Germline-derived CDR1 and CDR2 are MDHEN and SYDVKM. CDR3 region: CASRLTGGFRTEAFF. CDR3 in DNA: TGTGCCAGCAGACTGACGGGGGGTTTTCGCACTGAAGCTTTCTTT.